Below, 6 T cell receptor beta chains from the same sample are listed, as sequenced in a study of blood T cell repertoires in COVID-19. Generated by immunoSEQ multiplex PCR, the TCRdb table keeps only in-frame clones and is missing some. The table lists 100,000 to 150,000 clones, about 83% of them singletons. The sequencing sample was made of peripheral blood. The receptors stem from a human donor in a cohort sampled during active COVID-19.

The genes are TRBV6-5 and TRBJ2-5, with unresolved D. The CDR3 covers 13 residues. Trimming took off 10 bases at V and 4 bases at J, with 16 bases between the two ends. CDR1 is MNHEY, CDR2 SVGAGI, per germline. In DNA, the CDR3 is TGTGCCACACTACTCCCCGCCCCAGAGACCCAGTACTTC. Encoded protein: CATLLPAPETQYF.

V is TRBV30 and J is TRBJ1-4; possible D gene TRBD1, 6 bases. Germline loops: CDR1 GTSNPN, CDR2 SVGIG (reference sequence). The V end lost 0 bases, the J end lost 4 bases, and 9 bases lay between the germline ends. The CDR3 runs 14 residues. CDR3 region: CAWSVQGFNEKLFF. The CDR3 nucleotides are TGTGCCTGGAGTGTTCAGGGGTTTAATGAAAAACTGTTTTTT.

V and J are TRBV20-1 and TRBJ2-1; TRBD2 matches 10 bases. CDR1 and CDR2 (germline): DFQATT, SNEGSKA (reference sequence). The CDR3 runs 14 residues. The J segment lost 9 bases and the V segment lost 3 bases, leaving 8 bases of the junction unmatched. CDR3 in amino acids: CSASWPSGSSEQFF. The CDR3 bases are TGCAGTGCTAGTTGGCCTAGCGGGAGCAGTGAGCAGTTCTTC.

The chain joins TRBV18 to TRBJ2-5; 8 bases match TRBD2. With 3 bases clipped from V and 0 bases from J, the junction kept 9 bases outside the gene matches. This CDR3 contains 17 residues. Germline V gene data show CDR1 as KGHSH and CDR2 as LQKENI. The CDR3 spells CASSPTVAGIYQETQYF. The CDR3 DNA follows: TGTGCCAGCTCACCGACCGTAGCGGGGATATACCAAGAGACCCAGTACTTC.

The V and J genes are TRBV6-5 and TRBJ1-1, with D perhaps TRBD1 (5 bases). Germline V gene lookup returns CDR1 MNHEY and CDR2 SVGAGI. V gave up 8 bases and J gave up 7 bases, with 20 bases separating them. This CDR3 comprises 14 residues. CDR3 DNA: TGTGCCAGCCGGGGCCTTGCGGGATTCTTTGAAGCTTTCTTT. Encoded protein: CASRGLAGFFEAFF.

The CDR3 loop reads CASSVRTGGETQYF. The CDR3, as DNA: TGTGCCAGCAGTGTTAGGACAGGGGGTGAGACCCAGTACTTC. J is TRBJ2-5 and V is TRBV27, with TRBD1 identical over 10 bases. CDR3 length: 14 amino acids. With V trimmed by 5 bases and J by 5 bases, 5 bases remained unmatched. Looked up from germline, CDR1 is MNHEY and CDR2 is SMNVEV (reference sequence).